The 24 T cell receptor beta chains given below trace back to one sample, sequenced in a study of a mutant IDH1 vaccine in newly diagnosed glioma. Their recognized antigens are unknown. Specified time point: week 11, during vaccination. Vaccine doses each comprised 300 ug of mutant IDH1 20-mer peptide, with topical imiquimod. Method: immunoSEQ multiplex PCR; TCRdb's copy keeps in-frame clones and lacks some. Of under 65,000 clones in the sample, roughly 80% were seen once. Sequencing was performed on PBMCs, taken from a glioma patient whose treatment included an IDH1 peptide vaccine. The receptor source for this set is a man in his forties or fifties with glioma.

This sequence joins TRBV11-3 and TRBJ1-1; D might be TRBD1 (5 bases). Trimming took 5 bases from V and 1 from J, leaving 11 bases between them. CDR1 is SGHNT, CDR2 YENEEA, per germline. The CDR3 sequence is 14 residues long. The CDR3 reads CASSPTDQNTEAFF. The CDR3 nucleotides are TGTGCCAGCAGCCCGACAGACCAGAACACTGAAGCTTTCTTT.

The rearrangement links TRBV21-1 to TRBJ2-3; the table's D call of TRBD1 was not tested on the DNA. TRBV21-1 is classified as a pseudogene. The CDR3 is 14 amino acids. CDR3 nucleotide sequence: TGTGCCAGCAGCCCGGGGACAGGCACAGATACGCAGTATTTT. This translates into CASSPGTGTDTQYF.

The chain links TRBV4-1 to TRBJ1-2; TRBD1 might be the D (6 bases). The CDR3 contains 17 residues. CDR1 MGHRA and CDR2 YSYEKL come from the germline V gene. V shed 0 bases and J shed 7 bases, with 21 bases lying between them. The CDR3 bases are TGCGCCAGCAGCCAAGAGAGTCCGGGGGCGCAAATCGGTGGCTACACCTTC. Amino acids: CASSQESPGAQIGGYTF.

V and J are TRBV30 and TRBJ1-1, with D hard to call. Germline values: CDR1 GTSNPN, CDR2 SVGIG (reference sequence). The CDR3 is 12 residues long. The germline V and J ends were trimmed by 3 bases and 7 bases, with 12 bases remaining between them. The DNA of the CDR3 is TGTGCCTGGAGCTCCGGACGGTTTGAAGCTTTCTTT. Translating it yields CAWSSGRFEAFF. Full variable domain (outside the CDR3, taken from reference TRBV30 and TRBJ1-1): SQTIHQWPATLVQPVGSPLSLECTVEGTSNPNLYWYRQAAGRGLQLLFYSVGIGQISSEVPQNLSASRPQDRQFILSSKKLLLSDSGFYLCAWSSGRFEAFFGQGTRLTVV.

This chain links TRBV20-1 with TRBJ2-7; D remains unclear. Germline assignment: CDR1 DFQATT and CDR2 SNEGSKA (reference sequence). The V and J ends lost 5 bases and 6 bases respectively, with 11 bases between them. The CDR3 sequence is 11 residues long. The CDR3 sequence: CSARIRAEQYF. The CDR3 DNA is TGCAGTGCTCGAATTAGGGCCGAGCAGTACTTC.

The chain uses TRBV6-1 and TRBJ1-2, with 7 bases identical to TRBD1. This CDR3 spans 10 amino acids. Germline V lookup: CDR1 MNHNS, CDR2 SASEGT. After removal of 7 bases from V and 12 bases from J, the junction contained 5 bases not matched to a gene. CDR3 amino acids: CASNQGGHTF. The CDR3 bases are TGTGCCAGCAATCAGGGGGGTCACACCTTC.

CDR3 coding DNA: TGTGCCAGCAGCTCGGACGGCGGAAACACCATATATTTT. Amino acid sequence: CASSSDGGNTIYF. This sequence joins TRBV7-2 and TRBJ1-3; D gene ambiguous. CDR3 length: 13 amino acids. Germline assignment: CDR1 SGHTA and CDR2 FQGNSA. V shed 4 bases and J shed 4 bases, with 8 bases lying between them.

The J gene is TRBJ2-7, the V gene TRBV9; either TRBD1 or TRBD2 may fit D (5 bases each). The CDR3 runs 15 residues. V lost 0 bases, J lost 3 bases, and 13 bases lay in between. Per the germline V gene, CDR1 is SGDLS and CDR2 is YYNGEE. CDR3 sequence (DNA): TGTGCCAGCAGCGTAGCTTGGGACGCCTACTACGAGCAGTACTTC. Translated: CASSVAWDAYYEQYF.

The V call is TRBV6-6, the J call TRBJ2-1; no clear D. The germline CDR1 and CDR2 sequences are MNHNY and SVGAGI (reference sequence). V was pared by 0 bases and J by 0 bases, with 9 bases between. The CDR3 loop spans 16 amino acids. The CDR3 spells CASSYSTRSSYNEQFF. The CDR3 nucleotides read TGTGCCAGCAGTTACTCGACCCGGAGCTCCTACAATGAGCAGTTCTTC.

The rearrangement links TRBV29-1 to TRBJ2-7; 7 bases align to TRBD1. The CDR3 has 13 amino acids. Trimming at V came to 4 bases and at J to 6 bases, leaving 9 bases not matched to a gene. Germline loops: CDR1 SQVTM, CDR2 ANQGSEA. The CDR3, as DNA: TGCAGCGTTGCGGGGAACAGGGGTGGCGAGCAGTACTTC. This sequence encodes CSVAGNRGGEQYF.

CDR3: CASTVGDGSNTEAFF. The DNA of the CDR3 is TGTGCCAGCACGGTGGGGGACGGCTCGAACACTGAAGCTTTCTTT. V and J are TRBV6-1 and TRBJ1-1; tentative D call: TRBD1 (5 bases). CDR1 and CDR2 from the germline V gene are MNHNS and SASEGT. V was clipped by 7 bases and J by 1 base, with 16 bases between them. This CDR3 has 15 amino acids.

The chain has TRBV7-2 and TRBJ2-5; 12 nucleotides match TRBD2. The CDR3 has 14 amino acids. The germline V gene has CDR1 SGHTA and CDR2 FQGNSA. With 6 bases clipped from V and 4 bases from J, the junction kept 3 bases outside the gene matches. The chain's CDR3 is CASRSLAGGETQYF. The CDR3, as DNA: TGTGCCAGCAGGTCACTAGCGGGAGGAGAGACCCAGTACTTC.

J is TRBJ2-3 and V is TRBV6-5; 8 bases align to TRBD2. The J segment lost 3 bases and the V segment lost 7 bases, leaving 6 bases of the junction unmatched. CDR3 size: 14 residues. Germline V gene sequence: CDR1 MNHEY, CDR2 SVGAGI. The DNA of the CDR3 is TGTGCCAGCAACGGGGGGGCCACGACAGATACGCAGTATTTT. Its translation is CASNGGATTDTQYF.

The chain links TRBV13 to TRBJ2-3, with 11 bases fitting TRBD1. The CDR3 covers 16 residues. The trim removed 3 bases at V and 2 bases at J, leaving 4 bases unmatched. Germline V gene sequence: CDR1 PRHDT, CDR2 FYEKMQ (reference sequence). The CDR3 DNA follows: TGTGCCAGCAGCTTCAGGACAGGGGGCACCACAGATACGCAGTATTTT. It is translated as CASSFRTGGTTDTQYF.

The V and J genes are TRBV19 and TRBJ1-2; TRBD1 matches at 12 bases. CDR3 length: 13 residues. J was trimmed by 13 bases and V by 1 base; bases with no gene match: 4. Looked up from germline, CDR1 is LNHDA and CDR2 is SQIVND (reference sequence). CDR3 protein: CASSIGDRGQSTF. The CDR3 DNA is TGTGCCAGTAGTATAGGGGACAGGGGGCAAAGCACCTTC.

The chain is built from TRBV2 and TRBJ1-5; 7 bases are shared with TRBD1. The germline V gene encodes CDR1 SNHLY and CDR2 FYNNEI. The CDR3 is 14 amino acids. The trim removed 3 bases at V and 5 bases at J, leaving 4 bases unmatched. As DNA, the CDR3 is TGTGCCAGCAGTGACAGGGGGTTATATCAGCCCCAGCATTTT. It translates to CASSDRGLYQPQHF.

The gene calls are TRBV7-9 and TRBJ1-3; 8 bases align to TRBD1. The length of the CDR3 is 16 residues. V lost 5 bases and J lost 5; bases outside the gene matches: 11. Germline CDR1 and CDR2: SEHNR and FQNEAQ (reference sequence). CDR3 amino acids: CASSLLGQGERNTIYF. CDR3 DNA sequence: TGTGCCAGCAGCCTCCTCGGACAGGGCGAAAGAAACACCATATATTTT.

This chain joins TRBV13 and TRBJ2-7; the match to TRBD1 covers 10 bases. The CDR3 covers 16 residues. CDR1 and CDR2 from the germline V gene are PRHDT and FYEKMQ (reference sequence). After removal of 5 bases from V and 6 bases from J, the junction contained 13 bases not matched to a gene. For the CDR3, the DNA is TGTGCCAGCAGCGGAGCGGGACAGGGGTTCTCTTCCGAGCAGTACTTC. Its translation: CASSGAGQGFSSEQYF. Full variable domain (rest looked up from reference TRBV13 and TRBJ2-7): AAGVIQSPRHLIKEKRETATLKCYPIPRHDTVYWYQQGPGQDPQFLISFYEKMQSDKGSIPDRFSAQQFSDYHSELNMSSLELGDSALYFCASSGAGQGFSSEQYFGPGTRLTVT.

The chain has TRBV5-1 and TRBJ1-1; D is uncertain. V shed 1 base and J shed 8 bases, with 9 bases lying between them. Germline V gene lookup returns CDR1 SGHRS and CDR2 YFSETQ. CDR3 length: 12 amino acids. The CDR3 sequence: CASSLNLDEAFF. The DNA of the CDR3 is TGCGCCAGCAGCTTGAACCTCGACGAAGCTTTCTTT.

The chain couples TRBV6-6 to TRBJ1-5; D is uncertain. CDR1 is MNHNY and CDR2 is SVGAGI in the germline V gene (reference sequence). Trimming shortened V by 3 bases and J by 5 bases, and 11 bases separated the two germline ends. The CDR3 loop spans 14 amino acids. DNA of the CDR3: TGTGCCAGCAGTTATACCGATCGGGATCAGCCCCAGCATTTT. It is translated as CASSYTDRDQPQHF.

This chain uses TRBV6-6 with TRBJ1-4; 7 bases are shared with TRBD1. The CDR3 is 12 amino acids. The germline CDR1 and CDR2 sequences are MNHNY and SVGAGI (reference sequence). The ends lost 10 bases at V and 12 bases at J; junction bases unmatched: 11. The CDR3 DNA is TGTGCCATCGATATAGGGACAGTTGAACTGTTTTTT. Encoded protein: CAIDIGTVELFF.

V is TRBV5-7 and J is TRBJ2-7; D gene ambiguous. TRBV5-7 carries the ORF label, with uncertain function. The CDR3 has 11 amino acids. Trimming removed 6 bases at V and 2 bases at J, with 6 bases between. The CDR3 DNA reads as TGTGCCAGCAACCAGACCTACGAGCAGTACTTC. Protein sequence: CASNQTYEQYF.

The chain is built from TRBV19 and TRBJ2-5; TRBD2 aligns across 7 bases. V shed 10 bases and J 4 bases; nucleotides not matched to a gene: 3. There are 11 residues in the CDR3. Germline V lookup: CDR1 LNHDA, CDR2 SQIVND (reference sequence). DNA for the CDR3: TGTGCCACCTCGGGGGGAGAGACCCAGTACTTC. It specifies CATSGGETQYF.

The CDR3 DNA reads TGTGCCAGCAGCCCTGGGACCGGCTCGTACTTC. Encoded protein: CASSPGTGSYF. The chain joins TRBV9 to TRBJ2-5, with D perhaps TRBD1 or TRBD2 (5 bases each). The V end was cut by 4 bases, the J end by 13 bases, with 14 bases between. The germline gives CDR1 SGDLS, CDR2 YYNGEE. CDR3 length: 11 amino acids. The full variable domain, completed using reference TRBV9 and TRBJ2-5, is DSGVTQTPKHLITATGQRVTLRCSPRSGDLSVYWYQQSLDQGLQFLIQYYNGEERAKGNILERFSAQQFPDLHSELNLSSLELGDSALYFCASSPGTGSYFGPGTRLLVL.